One T cell receptor beta chain is described in this entry. What it binds is unknown. TCRdb's copy holds only in-frame clones and misses some; the assay was immunoSEQ multiplex PCR. The profile shows roughly 2,500 clones, approximately 79% of them singletons. CDR3 length equals 15 residues. Germline V gives CDR1 MNHEY, CDR2 SVGAGI. The J segment lost 7 bases and the V segment lost 6 bases, leaving 7 bases of the junction unmatched. This sample was included in a study of somatic mutations in cytotoxic T cells in rheumatoid arthritis. Study information: Flow sorting of some V beta antibody-stained T cells reached nearly 100% purity, with V beta1+ cells also TCRB-sequenced.

Notes on the study in general: About an eighth of the roughly 60 patients had a largest CD8+ clone above 20% of CD8+ cells. Rheumatoid arthritis patients showed CD8+ clonality increasing with age, unlike healthy controls.

The sample consisted of CD8+ T cells sorted from blood. The chain links TRBV6-5 to TRBJ2-3, with 13 bases fitting TRBD2. The TCR originated in a woman aged 35 to 49 with rheumatoid arthritis. CDR3 bases: TGTGCCAGCAGACTCGGACTAGCGGGAGAAAATACGCAGTATTTT. This translates into CASRLGLAGENTQYF.